A selection of T cell receptor beta chains follows, all from one sample in a study of radiotherapy plus CTLA-4 blockade in lung cancer. Sequencing was performed with immunoSEQ multiplex PCR; in TCRdb, only in-frame clones are kept and a portion is missing. The repertoire holds roughly 110,000 clones, with approximately 87% as singletons. Sequencing used peripheral blood, obtained from a patient treated with radiotherapy plus ipilimumab. These TCRs come from a human donor with non-small cell lung cancer that progressed on radiotherapy plus ipilimumab. Some clones in this sample may be carry-over from other donors' samples. Both conserved end residues are part of each CDR3. D genes are given only for firm matches. Clone size is given for some rows only: seen once, a few or many times, or a class if the clone is expanded.

few	TRBV18	.	TRBJ1-3	CASSPPGLSGNTIYF	TGTGCCAGCTCACCACCGGGACTATCTGGAAACACCATATATTTT
.	TRBV19	.	TRBJ2-6	CASSIVGVSGANVLTF	TGTGCCAGTAGTATAGTGGGGGTGTCTGGGGCCAACGTCCTGACTTTC
.	TRBV19	.	TRBJ2-1	CASSGRTASSYNEQFF	TGTGCCAGTAGTGGAAGGACGGCGAGCTCCTACAATGAGCAGTTCTTC
.	TRBV5-1	TRBD1	TRBJ2-7	CASSRDREDYEQYF	TGCGCCAGCTCCCGGGACAGGGAAGACTACGAGCAGTACTTC
.	TRBV5-1	.	TRBJ2-1	CASSTLPSSYNEQFF	TGCGCCAGCAGCACGCTCCCTAGCTCCTACAATGAGCAGTTCTTC
.	TRBV7-8	TRBD1	TRBJ2-3	CASSSSGTVTDTQYF	TGTGCCAGCAGCTCTTCCGGGACAGTCACAGATACGCAGTATTTT
.	TRBV27	.	TRBJ1-5	CASSLSMQLYSNQPQHF	TGTGCCAGCAGCTTATCGATGCAGCTCTATAGCAATCAGCCCCAGCATTTT
.	TRBV9	TRBD2	TRBJ2-3	CASSGGLAGGIDTQYF	TGTGCCAGCAGCGGAGGGTTAGCGGGGGGGATCGATACGCAGTATTTT
few	TRBV5-1	TRBD1	TRBJ2-3	CASSLAVTGVPTDTQYF	TGCGCCAGCAGCTTGGCTGTGACAGGGGTCCCCACAGATACGCAGTATTTT
.	TRBV27	.	TRBJ2-4	CASSTTGWSDSAKNIQYF	TGTGCCAGCAGTACTACAGGGTGGTCGGACTCAGCCAAAAACATTCAGTACTTC
.	TRBV7-2	.	TRBJ2-7	CASSSNRGGTYEQYF	TGTGCCAGCAGCTCGAACAGGGGAGGGACCTACGAGCAGTACTTC
.	TRBV6-5	.	TRBJ1-6	CASSYFGVESPLHF	TGTGCCAGCAGTTACTTCGGGGTTGAATCACCCCTCCACTTT
.	TRBV5-4	TRBD2	TRBJ2-7	CASSLGGGLSSGDYEQYF	TGTGCCAGCAGCTTGGGGGGTGGTTTGTCTAGCGGGGACTACGAGCAGTACTTC
.	TRBV7-8	.	TRBJ1-6	CASCTTAGRGYNSPLHF	TGTGCCAGCTGCACAACGGCAGGTCGCGGGTATAATTCACCCCTCCACTTT
.	TRBV5-4	.	TRBJ2-1	CASSPWGGADEQFF	TGTGCCAGCAGTCCCTGGGGGGGGGCCGATGAGCAGTTCTTC
once	TRBV7-9	.	TRBJ2-7	CASSLDPGIPYEQYF	TGTGCCAGTAGCTTAGACCCAGGGATCCCCTACGAGCAGTACTTC
once	TRBV4-2	TRBD1	TRBJ1-1	CASSQVGTGNTEAFF	TGTGCCAGCAGCCAAGTCGGGACAGGTAACACTGAAGCTTTCTTT
.	TRBV19	.	TRBJ2-7	CASSIGGAGSYEQYF	TGTGCCAGTAGTATTGGCGGCGCAGGATCCTACGAGCAGTACTTC
.	TRBV6-5	.	TRBJ2-6	CASSYDWAGANVLTF	TGTGCCAGCAGTTACGATTGGGCTGGGGCCAACGTCCTGACTTTC
few	TRBV7-2	.	TRBJ1-6	CASRPDSTGYTTPLHF	TGTGCCAGCAGACCTGACTCGACAGGCTATACTACACCCCTCCACTTT
once	TRBV2	.	TRBJ2-4	CASRGGLAKNIQYF	TGTGCCAGCAGGGGGGGCTTAGCCAAAAACATTCAGTACTTC
.	TRBV6-4	.	TRBJ2-1	CASSDSHYNEQFF	TGTGCCAGCAGTGACTCGCATTACAATGAGCAGTTCTTC
once	TRBV7-3	.	TRBJ2-3	CASSSGAGTSTDTQYF	TGTGCCAGCAGCTCTGGGGCGGGGACAAGCACAGATACGCAGTATTTT
.	TRBV5-6	TRBD1	TRBJ1-2	CASLRIRDRGLIGYTF	TGTGCCAGTCTAAGGATCCGGGACAGGGGGCTCATTGGCTACACCTTC
.	TRBV5-5	.	TRBJ1-5	CASSLWGGNQPQHF	TGTGCCAGCAGCTTGTGGGGAGGCAATCAGCCCCAGCATTTT
once	TRBV7-8	.	TRBJ2-5	CASSLLSRQQETQYF	TGTGCCAGCAGCTTACTTTCCCGACAGCAAGAGACCCAGTACTTC
.	TRBV11-1	TRBD1	TRBJ2-7	CASSSNRDRVYEQYF	TGTGCCAGCAGCTCAAACCGGGACAGGGTCTACGAGCAGTACTTC
.	TRBV7-2	.	TRBJ2-5	CASSLPRGVETQYF	TGTGCCAGCAGCTTACCGAGGGGGGTAGAGACCCAGTACTTC
.	TRBV4-3	TRBD1	TRBJ1-2	CASSQDGRGWTGVYYGYTF	TGCGCCAGCAGCCAAGACGGCAGGGGGTGGACCGGCGTATACTATGGCTACACCTTC
.	TRBV6-5	.	TRBJ2-3	CASTSRFRGTDTQYF	TGTGCCAGCACCTCCCGGTTCAGGGGCACAGATACGCAGTATTTT
.	TRBV5-6	.	TRBJ2-4	CASSLGGQKNIQYF	TGTGCCAGCAGCTTGGGAGGACAGAAAAACATTCAGTACTTC
.	TRBV7-9	.	TRBJ2-3	CASSLWWSTGTTHTQYF	TGTGCCAGCAGCTTATGGTGGTCGACAGGAACGACTCATACGCAGTATTTT
.	TRBV7-2	.	TRBJ2-7	CASSLRGALSYEQYF	TGTGCCAGCAGCTTAAGGGGGGCCCTATCCTACGAGCAGTACTTC
.	TRBV4-3	.	TRBJ1-2	CASTLGHLTGGYTF	TGCGCCAGCACTCTGGGACACCTTACTGGGGGCTACACCTTC
.	TRBV7-2	.	TRBJ2-7	CASSLAGVYEQYF	TGTGCCAGCAGCTTAGCGGGGGTTTACGAGCAGTACTTC
.	TRBV6-5	TRBD2	TRBJ2-3	CASSYSGGDTDTQYF	TGTGCCAGCAGTTACTCGGGGGGGGACACAGATACGCAGTATTTT
.	TRBV7-2	.	TRBJ1-2	CASSITALANYGYTF	TGTGCCAGCAGCATCACAGCCTTAGCTAACTATGGCTACACCTTC
.	TRBV28	.	TRBJ1-2	CASSILVFRTSVFKGYTF	TGTGCCAGCAGTATTCTTGTATTTAGGACGAGCGTCTTCAAGGGCTACACCTTC
.	TRBV29-1	TRBD1	TRBJ2-7	CSVDRGTGAYEQYF	TGCAGCGTTGATCGGGGGACAGGGGCCTACGAGCAGTACTTC
.	TRBV5-4	.	TRBJ1-6	CASSDLRGNSPLHF	TGTGCCAGCAGCGACCTCCGAGGGAATTCACCCCTCCACTTT
.	TRBV9	.	TRBJ2-1	CASSLGVNEQLF	TGTGCCAGCAGCCTTGGGGTGAATGAGCAGCTCTTC
few	TRBV2	TRBD1	TRBJ2-7	CASGTAYEQYF	TGTGCCAGCGGGACAGCATACGAGCAGTACTTC
.	TRBV28	.	TRBJ1-5	CASSRQKGYQPQHF	TGTGCCAGCAGTCGACAAAAGGGGTATCAGCCCCAGCATTTT
.	TRBV5-1	.	TRBJ2-5	CASSSLGYPQETQYF	TGCGCCAGCTCTTCCCTCGGCTACCCGCAAGAGACCCAGTACTTC
.	TRBV9	.	TRBJ1-5	CASSVGGAGNQPQHF	TGTGCCAGCAGCGTGGGGGGCGCGGGCAATCAGCCCCAGCATTTT
.	TRBV19	TRBD2	TRBJ2-1	CASRPGRASYNEQFF	TGTGCCAGTAGACCAGGGAGGGCCTCCTACAATGAGCAGTTCTTC
few	TRBV19	.	TRBJ2-7	CASSIGEGSIDEQYF	TGTGCCAGTAGTATAGGCGAGGGGTCGATCGACGAGCAGTACTTC
.	TRBV11-3	.	TRBJ2-2	CASSPQNTGELFF	TGTGCCAGCAGTCCGCAGAACACCGGGGAGCTGTTTTTT
.	TRBV5-1	TRBD1	TRBJ2-1	CASSIGTGANEQFF	TGCGCCAGCAGCATCGGGACAGGGGCCAATGAGCAGTTCTTC
.	TRBV11-3	.	TRBJ2-7	CASSLGVGKQYF	TGTGCCAGCAGCTTAGGGGTGGGGAAGCAGTACTTC
.	TRBV20-1	.	TRBJ2-5	CSAWSLETQYF	TGCAGTGCCTGGAGTTTGGAGACCCAGTACTTC
.	TRBV5-1	TRBD1	TRBJ2-1	CASSMPTGTGSPHEQFF	TGCGCCAGCAGCATGCCCACCGGGACAGGGTCCCCCCATGAGCAGTTCTTC
.	TRBV10-3	TRBD1	TRBJ1-5	CAISEGTGFGQPQHF	TGTGCCATCAGTGAGGGGACAGGGTTCGGTCAGCCCCAGCATTTT
.	TRBV29-1	.	TRBJ2-3	CSVVLADTQYF	TGCAGCGTTGTTTTGGCAGATACGCAGTATTTT
.	TRBV9	.	TRBJ1-6	CASSALAGNNSPLHF	TGTGCCAGCAGCGCCCTTGCGGGGAACAATTCACCCCTCCACTTT